This TCR beta chain was sequenced in a study of shared clonotypes between healthy human individuals. The table came from immunoSEQ multiplex PCR; TCRdb's copy has only in-frame clones and leaves some out. The sample includes around 690,000 clones, 80% to 95% of them seen just once. Germline V CDR1 and CDR2: SEHNR, FQNEAQ (reference sequence). V was clipped by 3 bases and J by 1 base; unmatched bases: 3. This CDR3 comprises 16 residues. This TCR derives from a man younger than 35 in good health. Some clones in this sample may be carry-over from other donors' samples. V gene TRBV7-9 combines with J gene TRBJ2-3; 11 nucleotides align to TRBD1. The specimen sequenced was memory CD8+ T cells from PBMCs. Subset given: CD45RO+ cells pooled with CCR7-negative TemRA cells. The CDR3 loop reads CASSFGTGGRTDTQYF. In DNA form, the CDR3 reads TGTGCCAGCAGCTTCGGGACAGGGGGTCGCACAGATACGCAGTATTTT.